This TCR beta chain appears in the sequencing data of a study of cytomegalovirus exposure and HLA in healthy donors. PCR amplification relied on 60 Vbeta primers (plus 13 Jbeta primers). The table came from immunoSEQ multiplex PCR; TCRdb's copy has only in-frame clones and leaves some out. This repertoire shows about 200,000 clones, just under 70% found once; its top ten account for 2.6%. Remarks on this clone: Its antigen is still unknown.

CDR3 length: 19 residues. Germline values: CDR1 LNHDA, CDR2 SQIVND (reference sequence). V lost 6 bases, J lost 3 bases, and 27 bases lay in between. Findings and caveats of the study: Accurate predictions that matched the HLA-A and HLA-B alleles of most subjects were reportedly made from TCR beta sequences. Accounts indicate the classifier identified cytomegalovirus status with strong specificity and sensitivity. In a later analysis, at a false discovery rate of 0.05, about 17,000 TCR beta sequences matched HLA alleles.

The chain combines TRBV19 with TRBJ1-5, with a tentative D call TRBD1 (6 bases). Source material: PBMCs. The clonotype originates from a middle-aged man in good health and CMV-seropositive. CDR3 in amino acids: CASSLSRSRQGLINQPQHF. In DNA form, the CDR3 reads TGTGCCAGTAGCCTCAGTCGCTCGAGGCAGGGGTTAATCAATCAGCCCCAGCATTTT.